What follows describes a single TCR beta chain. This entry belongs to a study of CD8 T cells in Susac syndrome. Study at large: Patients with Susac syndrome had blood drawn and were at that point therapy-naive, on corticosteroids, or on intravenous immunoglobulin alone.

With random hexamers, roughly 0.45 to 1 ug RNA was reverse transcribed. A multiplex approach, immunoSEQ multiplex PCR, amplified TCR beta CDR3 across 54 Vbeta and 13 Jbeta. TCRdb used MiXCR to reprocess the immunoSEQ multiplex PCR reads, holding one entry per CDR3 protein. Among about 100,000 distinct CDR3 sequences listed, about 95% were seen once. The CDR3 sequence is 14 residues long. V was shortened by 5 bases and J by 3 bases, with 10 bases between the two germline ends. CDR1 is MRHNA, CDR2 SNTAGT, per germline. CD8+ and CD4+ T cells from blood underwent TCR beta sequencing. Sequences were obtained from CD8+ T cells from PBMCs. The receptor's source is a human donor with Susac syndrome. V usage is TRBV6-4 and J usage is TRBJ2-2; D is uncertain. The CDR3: CASSPRPDTGELFF. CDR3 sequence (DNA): TGTGCCAGCAGTCCTAGACCGGACACCGGGGAGCTGTTTTTT.